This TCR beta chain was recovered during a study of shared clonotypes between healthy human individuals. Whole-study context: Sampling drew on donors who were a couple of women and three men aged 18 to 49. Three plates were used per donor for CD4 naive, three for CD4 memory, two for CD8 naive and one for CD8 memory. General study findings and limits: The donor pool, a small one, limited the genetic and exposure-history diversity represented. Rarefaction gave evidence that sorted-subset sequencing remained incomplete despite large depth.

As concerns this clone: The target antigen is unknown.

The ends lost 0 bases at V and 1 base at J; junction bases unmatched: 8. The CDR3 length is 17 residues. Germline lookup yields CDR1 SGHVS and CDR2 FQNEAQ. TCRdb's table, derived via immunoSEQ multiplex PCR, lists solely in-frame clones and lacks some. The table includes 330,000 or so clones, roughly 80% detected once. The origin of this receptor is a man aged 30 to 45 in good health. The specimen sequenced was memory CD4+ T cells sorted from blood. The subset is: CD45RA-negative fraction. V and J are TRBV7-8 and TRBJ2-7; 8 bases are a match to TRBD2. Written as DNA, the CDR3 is TGTGCCAGCAGCTTAGCTATCAGGGCTAGCGGGTCCTACGAGCAGTACTTC. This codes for CASSLAIRASGSYEQYF.